This TCR beta chain originates from a study of early T cells in non-severe SARS-CoV-2 infection. TCRdb redid the calling of the 5' RACE reads with MiXCR, one entry per CDR3 protein. Among 50,000 to 65,000 distinct CDR3 sequences listed, around 10% were seen once. V gave up 6 bases and J gave up 3 bases; unmatched junction bases: 4. The CDR3 has 15 residues. Germline CDR1 MNHEY, CDR2 SVGAGI. The V and J genes are TRBV6-5 and TRBJ1-6, with 8 positions matching TRBD1. The sample was whole blood. This receptor was taken from an adult who was a healthcare worker with PCR-confirmed SARS-CoV-2 infection or an uninfected control (not recorded which). This CDR3 is CASRTTGGYNSPLHF. DNA for the CDR3: TGTGCCAGCAGAACTACAGGGGGCTATAATTCACCCCTCCACTTT.